Detailed here is one T cell receptor (beta chain). It has no known antigen specificity. Base qualities are not provided; no much larger clone lies one nucleotide away. The method behind the library was UMI-ligation and nested PCR. An equimolar mix of two oligonucleotides covering both TRBC1 and TRBC2 was used as the beta constant-region primer. A single-stranded oligonucleotide bearing the SP2 primer plus a 12-nucleotide UMI was ligated onto the 3' end of the cDNA by T4 RNA ligase 1. Four rounds of PCR were used to amplify ligated cDNA, with nested alpha and beta constant-region primers being used together with the SP2 primer. The ligation reaction was incubated at 16°C for roughly 18-25 hours. PCR2 was typically run as a SYBR Green qPCR and stopped at a predetermined threshold to prevent over-amplification. Every purification after the first one was done using Agencourt AMPure XP magnetic beads. Libraries were quantified by Qubit and checked on a TapeStation, with a main peak expected near 650 bp. Pooled libraries were sequenced on an Illumina MiSeq using v2 2x251 paired-end kits, and typically about 0.95-2.1 million reads were obtained per sample. Libraries were pooled at about 4 nM per sample, and roughly 5-8% PhiX was added to improve cluster recognition. The study's own analysis went as follows. Decombinator assigned V and J genes to Demultiplexor-processed FASTQ reads by tag matching, allowing a single base-pair mismatch. UMIs were used by Collapsinator to correct both sequencing errors and frequency errors arising from PCR heterogeneity. TCRs were translated and CDR3s were extracted from the conserved cysteine to the FGXG phenylalanine by CDR3Translator, with non-productive sequences being flagged. Gini, Shannon entropy and inverse Simpson indices were calculated on repertoires that had been subsampled to equal numbers of UMI-defined TCRs. Within the linear range, a power law was fitted to clonotype abundance distributions using maximum likelihood. On one naive CD8 sample, the pipeline and MIGEC gave similar UMI counts, unique TCR numbers and clonal distributions. Repertoires were searched for 7,000 to 7,500 CMV-associated CDR3 sequences compiled from VDJdb and a published dataset. TCRdb passed the public sequencing reads through fastp at Q25 and MiXCR, retaining productive beta sequences. Under each unique CDR3 protein, matching rows form one entry showing the most common genes and DNA. In this record, the V and J calls reflect TCRdb's handling and not the investigators' own analysis. Across this sample there are 70,000 to 95,000 distinct CDR3 sequences, with roughly 7% seen only once. The ten largest make up about 1.6% of the sample.

TCR alpha and beta chain libraries were amplified separately from the second PCR step onward. The CMV status of each donor was determined by measuring IFNgamma production from CD4+ T cells after fresh PBMCs had been stimulated overnight with CMV viral lysate. CD4 T cells were positively selected using Miltenyi beads, after which CD8 T cells were positively selected from the CD4-negative fraction. Cells were stained for CD3, CD4, CD8, CD45RA, CD27 and a live/dead dye and were sorted on a BD Aria II into four subsets based on CD45RA and CD27. Blood came from a few healthy volunteers, each fractionated into CD4 and CD8 T cells and then into four differentiation subsets. Around 120 ml of peripheral blood was collected from each donor, and PBMC were isolated from the blood using Ficoll-Paque PLUS density-gradient centrifugation. Sorted cells were lysed in RLT buffer, after which RNA was extracted using a Qiagen RNeasy kit and stored at -80 degrees C.

The data are from a study of naive and memory T cell subsets (TCRdb year 2017). Context from the whole study: An open-source, UMI-based TCR alpha and beta sequencing pipeline was applied to sorted naive and memory peripheral blood T cell subsets. The results of the functional CMV T cell responses matched the IgG serology results in every case. RNA was DNase-treated and reverse transcribed with TCR constant-region primers, mostly using SuperScript III.

On the study overall, not on this receptor specifically: RNA-based TCR counts may be affected by expression changes linked to T cell activation and differentiation. TCR abundance followed a power law whose exponent differed between naive and memory subsets but was consistent across the three individuals. Each clonotype was defined as a single alpha or beta chain sequence rather than as a paired alpha/beta receptor. The repertoire findings for the naive and memory subsets could not be validated against a ground truth, as none was available. After error correction, over 90% of naive TCR sequences appeared only once, giving much steeper abundance distributions than memory subsets. In both CD4 and CD8 cells, the Gini index increased while Shannon and inverse Simpson diversity decreased from naive through CM, EM and EMRA.

This clonotype was sampled from a human donor in good health. Sequenced input: central memory CD4+ T cells from blood. Reading the label with the study, this specimen's cell subset or site is: central memory, CD45RA- CD27+.

The DNA sequence is TGCAGTGCTAGAGATCCTCTCTCTACCACAGATACGCAGTATTTT. This gives the protein CSARDPLSTTDTQYF. Rearrangement joined TRBV20-1 to TRBJ2-3; the D gene is unclear. V sheds 0 bases and J sheds 2 bases, leaving 12 bases between their ends. Looking up the germline V gene (reference sequence) yields CDR1 DFQATT and CDR2 SNEGSKA. Measured from the cysteine to the phenylalanine, the CDR3 is 15 residues long. Here the CDR3 DNA is all that survives: 45 bases in frame from base 1.